This TCR beta chain comes out of a study of T cell responses to AZD1222 COVID-19 vaccine. The CDR3 is made up of 12 amino acids. Trimming removed 10 bases at V and 7 bases at J, with 16 bases between. Germline V CDR1 and CDR2: MGHRA, YSYEKL. TCRdb keeps only in-frame clones here, not all; method: immunoSEQ multiplex PCR. The data hold about 120,000 clones, with around 87% observed a single time. Sequenced material: peripheral blood, taken on day 0 of AZD1222 vaccination. The receptor's source is an adult in good health. The V call is TRBV4-1, the J call TRBJ2-5; weak D call: TRBD1 (5 bases). Here the CDR3 DNA reads TGCGCCACCTTAGACAGCCGCCGGACCCAGTACTTC. Translated, it gives CATLDSRRTQYF.